This T cell receptor beta chain appears in the sequencing data of a study of cytomegalovirus exposure and HLA in healthy donors. 13 Jbeta primers and 60 Vbeta primers were used for the PCR. The assay was immunoSEQ multiplex PCR, and TCRdb's table has in-frame clones only and misses some. The sample comprises fewer than 200,000 clones, about 83% of which are singletons, and 2.5% to 3% rests with the top ten. This clone was seen once. Trimming took 4 bases from V and 5 from J; bases not matched to a gene: 8. Germline V gene data show CDR1 as SGDLS and CDR2 as YYNGEE. The CDR3 sequence is 14 residues long.

The genes are TRBV9 and TRBJ2-7, with 8 nucleotides matching TRBD1. This clonotype originated in a female donor in good health and CMV-seronegative. Sequencing was carried out using PBMCs. The CDR3: CASSTRTGLDEQYF. The CDR3 nucleotides read TGTGCCAGCAGCACCCGGACAGGGCTCGACGAGCAGTACTTC.